This TCR beta chain was identified in a study of blood T cell repertoires in COVID-19. Study information: Italy, Spain and the United States were the sources of the convalescent and acute COVID-19 samples. Sources were T cells, B-cell-depleted T cells, or PBMCs; the material itself was cDNA or gDNA.

Original processing methods: Reference gene primer amplification in the assay estimated nucleated cell counts. Clones were read by immunoSEQ multiplex PCR, and TCRdb kept only the in-frame ones, dropping some. V, J and clone size were drawn from that table, and D and trimming were deduced from the DNA. The repertoire holds some 100,000 clones, roughly nine tenths seen once, with roughly 17% in the top ten. Sample: peripheral blood. The clonotype originates from a man aged 45-65 years with acute or convalescent COVID-19.

The DNA for the CDR3 is TGTGCCAGCCATACAGGGTCTCAAAAGGCCCTCCACTTT. Protein: CASHTGSQKALHF. This chain joins TRBV18 and TRBJ1-6; tentative D call: TRBD1 (6 bases). The CDR3 is made up of 13 amino acids. V was clipped by 8 bases and J by 14 bases, with 19 bases between them. Germline CDR1 and CDR2: KGHSH and LQKENI.